This T cell receptor (beta chain) stems from a study of blood T cell repertoires in COVID-19. Study details: Samples taken during acute and convalescent COVID-19 were collected in the United States, Italy and Spain.

Source study methods: Reference gene primer amplification in the assay estimated nucleated cell counts. The method was immunoSEQ multiplex PCR; TCRdb's version includes in-frame clones alone and lacks a portion of them. The V and J calls and clone size come from that table; D and trimming were worked out from the DNA. The repertoire consists of 150,000 to 200,000 clones, with 84% occurring once and the leading ten covering around 13%. The ends lost 4 bases at V and 2 bases at J; junction bases unmatched: 9. From germline, CDR1 is SGDLS and CDR2 YYNGEE. The CDR3 length is 15 residues. Sequenced material: peripheral blood. The chain carries TRBV9 and TRBJ2-7; 7 bases match TRBD2. The clonotype originates from a woman in her seventies with COVID-19, enrolled during active disease. The CDR3 protein is CASSLGLGSPYEQYF. CDR3 coding DNA: TGTGCCAGCAGCCTTGGACTAGGGTCCCCCTACGAGCAGTACTTC.